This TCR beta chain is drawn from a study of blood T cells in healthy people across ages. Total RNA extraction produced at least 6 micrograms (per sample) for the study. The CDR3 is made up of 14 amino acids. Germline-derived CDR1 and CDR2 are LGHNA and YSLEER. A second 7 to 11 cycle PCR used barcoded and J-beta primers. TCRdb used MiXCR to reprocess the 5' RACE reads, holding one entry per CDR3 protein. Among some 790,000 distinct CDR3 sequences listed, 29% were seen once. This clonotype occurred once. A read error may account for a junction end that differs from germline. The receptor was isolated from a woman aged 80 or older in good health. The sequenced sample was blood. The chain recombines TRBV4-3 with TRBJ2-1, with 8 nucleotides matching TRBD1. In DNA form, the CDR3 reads TGCGCCAGCAACCAAGGACAGGGTAACGATGAGCAGTTCTTC. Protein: CASNQGQGNDEQFF.